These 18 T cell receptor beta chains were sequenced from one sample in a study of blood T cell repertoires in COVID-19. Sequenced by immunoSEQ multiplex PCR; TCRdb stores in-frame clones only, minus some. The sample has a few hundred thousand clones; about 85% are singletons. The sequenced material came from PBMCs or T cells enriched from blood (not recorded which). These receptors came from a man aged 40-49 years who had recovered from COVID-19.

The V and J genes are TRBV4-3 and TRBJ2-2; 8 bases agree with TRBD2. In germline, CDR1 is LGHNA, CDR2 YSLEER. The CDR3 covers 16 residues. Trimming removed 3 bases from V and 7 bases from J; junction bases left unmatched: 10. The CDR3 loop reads CASSQSPGGPGGELFF. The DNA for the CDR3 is TGCGCCAGCAGCCAGTCCCCGGGAGGGCCGGGCGGGGAGCTGTTTTTT.

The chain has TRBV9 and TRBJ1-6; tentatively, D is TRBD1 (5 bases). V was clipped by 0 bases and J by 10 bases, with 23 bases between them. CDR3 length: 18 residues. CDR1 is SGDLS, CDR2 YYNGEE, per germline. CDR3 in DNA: TGTGCCAGCAGCGTAGCTAAATCGTATCTGGGGCCAGGCTCACCCCTCCACTTT. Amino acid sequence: CASSVAKSYLGPGSPLHF.

Here the CDR3 reads CASSWKQQNTGELFF. The DNA of the CDR3 is TGTGCCAGTAGTTGGAAACAGCAGAACACCGGGGAGCTGTTTTTT. V usage is TRBV19 and J usage is TRBJ2-2, with D uncertain. Germline V CDR1 and CDR2: LNHDA, SQIVND (reference sequence). This CDR3 has 15 amino acids. With 5 bases removed from V and 1 base from J, the gap between germline ends came to 11 bases.

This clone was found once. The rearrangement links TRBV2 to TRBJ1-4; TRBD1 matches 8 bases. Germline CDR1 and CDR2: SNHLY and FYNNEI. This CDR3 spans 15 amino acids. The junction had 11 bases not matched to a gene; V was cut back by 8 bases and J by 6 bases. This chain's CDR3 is CASLVRGRGHEKLFF. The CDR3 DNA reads TGTGCCAGCCTCGTTAGGGGCAGGGGGCATGAAAAACTGTTTTTT.

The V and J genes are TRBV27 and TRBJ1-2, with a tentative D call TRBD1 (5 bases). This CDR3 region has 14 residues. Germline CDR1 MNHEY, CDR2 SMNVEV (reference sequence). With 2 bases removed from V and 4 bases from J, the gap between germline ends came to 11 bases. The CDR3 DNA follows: TGTGCCAGCAGTTTAGGGCAGGGTGCCTATGGCTACACCTTC. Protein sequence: CASSLGQGAYGYTF.

In nucleotides, the CDR3 is TGTGCCAGCAGCTTAGACCATTCGAGCTCCTACGAGCAGTACTTC. It specifies CASSLDHSSSYEQYF. V usage is TRBV7-9 and J usage is TRBJ2-7; D is unclear. The germline CDR1 and CDR2 sequences are SEHNR and FQNEAQ (reference sequence). The CDR3 contains 15 residues. V was cut by 1 base and J by 0 bases, with 10 bases left in between.

CDR3 sequence reads: CASREYSYEQYF. The CDR3, as DNA: TGTGCCAGCAGGGAATATTCCTACGAGCAGTACTTC. The V gene is TRBV2, the J gene TRBJ2-7; D unclear. CDR3 length: 12 amino acids. The V end lost 6 bases, the J end lost 1 base, and 7 bases lay between the germline ends. The germline gives CDR1 SNHLY, CDR2 FYNNEI.

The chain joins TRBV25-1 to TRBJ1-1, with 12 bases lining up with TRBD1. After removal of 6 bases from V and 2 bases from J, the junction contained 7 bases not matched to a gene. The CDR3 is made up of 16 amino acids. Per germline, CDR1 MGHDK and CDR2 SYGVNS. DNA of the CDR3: TGTGCCAGCAGACTACCGGGACAGGGGGCAAACACTGAAGCTTTCTTT. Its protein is CASRLPGQGANTEAFF.

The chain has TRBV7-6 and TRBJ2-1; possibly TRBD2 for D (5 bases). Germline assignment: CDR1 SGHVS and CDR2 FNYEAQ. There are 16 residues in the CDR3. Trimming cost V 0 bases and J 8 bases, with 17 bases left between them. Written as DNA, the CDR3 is TGTGCCAGCAGCTTAGCGAGTTTTTCTAGCTTCCATGAGCAGTTCTTC. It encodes CASSLASFSSFHEQFF.

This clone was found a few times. The CDR3: CASSRYSGSGTGELFF. DNA of the CDR3: TGTGCCAGCAGCCGTTATAGCGGGAGTGGAACCGGGGAGCTGTTTTTT. This chain links TRBV7-2 with TRBJ2-2, with 9 bases matching TRBD2. This CDR3 contains 16 residues. Germline-derived CDR1 and CDR2 are SGHTA and FQGNSA. Trimming took 5 bases from V and 5 from J; bases not matched to a gene: 9.

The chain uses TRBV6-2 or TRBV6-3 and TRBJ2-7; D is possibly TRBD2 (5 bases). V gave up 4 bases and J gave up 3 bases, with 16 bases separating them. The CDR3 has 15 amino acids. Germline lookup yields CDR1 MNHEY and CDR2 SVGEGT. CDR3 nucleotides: TGTGCCAGCAGTTCGGCTAGCCGGTTCGGCTACGAGCAGTACTTC. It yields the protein CASSSASRFGYEQYF.

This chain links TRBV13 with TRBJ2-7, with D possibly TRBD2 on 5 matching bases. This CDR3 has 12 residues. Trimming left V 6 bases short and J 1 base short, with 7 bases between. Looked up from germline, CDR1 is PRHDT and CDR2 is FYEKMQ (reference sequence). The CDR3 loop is CASRWRSYEQYF. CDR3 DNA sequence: TGTGCCAGCAGGTGGAGGTCCTACGAGCAGTACTTC.

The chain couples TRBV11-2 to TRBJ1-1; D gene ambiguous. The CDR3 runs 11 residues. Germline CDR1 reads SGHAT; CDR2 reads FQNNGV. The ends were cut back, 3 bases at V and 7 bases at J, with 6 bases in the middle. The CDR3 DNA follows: TGTGCCAGCAGCTTTGGGCTTGAAGCTTTCTTT. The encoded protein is CASSFGLEAFF.

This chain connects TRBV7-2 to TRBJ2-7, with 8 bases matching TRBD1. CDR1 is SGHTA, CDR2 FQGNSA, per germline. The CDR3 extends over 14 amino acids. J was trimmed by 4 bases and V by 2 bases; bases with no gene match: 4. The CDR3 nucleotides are TGTGCCAGCAGCTTACAGGGGGCCCTTTACGAGCAGTACTTC. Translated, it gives CASSLQGALYEQYF.

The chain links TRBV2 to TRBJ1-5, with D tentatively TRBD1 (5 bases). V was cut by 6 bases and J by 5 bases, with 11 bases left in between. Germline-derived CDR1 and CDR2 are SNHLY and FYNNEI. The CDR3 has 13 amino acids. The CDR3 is CASSRTPYQPQHF. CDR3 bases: TGTGCCAGCAGCCGGACACCCTATCAGCCCCAGCATTTT.

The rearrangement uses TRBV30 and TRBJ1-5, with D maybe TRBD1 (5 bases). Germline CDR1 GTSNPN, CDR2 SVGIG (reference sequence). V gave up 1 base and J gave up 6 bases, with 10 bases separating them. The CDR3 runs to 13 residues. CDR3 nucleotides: TGTGCCTGGAGTGAGGGGCTCCTTCAGCCCCAGCATTTT. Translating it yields CAWSEGLLQPQHF.

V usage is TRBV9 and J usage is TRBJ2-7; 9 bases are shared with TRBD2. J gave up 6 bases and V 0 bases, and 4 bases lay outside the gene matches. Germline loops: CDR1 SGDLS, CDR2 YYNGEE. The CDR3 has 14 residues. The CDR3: CASSVVPAGGEQYF. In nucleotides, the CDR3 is TGTGCCAGCAGCGTAGTCCCAGCGGGAGGCGAGCAGTACTTC.

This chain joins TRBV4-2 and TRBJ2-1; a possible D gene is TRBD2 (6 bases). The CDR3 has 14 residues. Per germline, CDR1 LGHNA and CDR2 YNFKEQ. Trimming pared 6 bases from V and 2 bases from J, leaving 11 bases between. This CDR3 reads CASRAEGPYNEQFF. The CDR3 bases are TGTGCCAGCAGAGCGGAGGGGCCCTACAATGAGCAGTTCTTC.